This T cell receptor (beta chain) was sequenced in a study of blood T cell repertoires in COVID-19. Study overall: PBMCs, B-cell-depleted T cells, or T cells were the source of the cDNA or gDNA that made up the material.

CDR1 is SGHTA and CDR2 is FQGTGA in the germline V gene. The V segment lost 0 bases and the J segment 0 bases; nucleotides outside the gene matches: 13. The CDR3 is 19 residues long. TCRdb's copy holds only in-frame clones and misses some; the assay was immunoSEQ multiplex PCR. The sample includes 350,000 to 450,000 clones, about 89% of them seen just once. The origin of this receptor is a woman aged 40 to 50 with COVID-19, enrolled during active disease. This chain uses TRBV7-3 with TRBJ1-1, with 7 positions matching TRBD1. The sample was peripheral blood. The CDR3 spells CASSLTRLTGARMNTEAFF. CDR3 nucleotides: TGTGCCAGCAGCTTAACTCGTTTAACAGGGGCGAGAATGAACACTGAAGCTTTCTTT.